This TCR beta chain originates from a study of cytomegalovirus exposure and HLA in healthy donors. Concerning this clone itself: The antigen is unknown.

There are 12 residues in the CDR3. Germline lookup yields CDR1 ENHRY and CDR2 SYGVKD. The V and J ends lost 8 bases and 5 bases respectively, with 10 bases between them. The PCR employed 60 Vbeta primers together with 13 Jbeta primers. Only in-frame clones appear in the TCRdb table, and some are missing; sequencing was by immunoSEQ multiplex PCR. The listing contains 55,000 to 75,000 clones. Study-level points and caveats: Confirmation in vitro established that a few CMV-associated chains were specific for CMV antigens. Analyzed later, association rates of TCRs varied across HLA loci, with DRB1 most and HLA-C fewest. Apart from CMV serostatus, no immune exposure information was available.

The sequence was collected from a male donor in good health and CMV-seronegative. The chain couples TRBV10-3 to TRBJ1-5; TRBD1 is a possible D gene (5 bases). Sequenced input: PBMCs. The chain's CDR3 is CAIATGDQPQHF. The CDR3 DNA follows: TGTGCCATCGCGACGGGGGATCAGCCCCAGCATTTT.